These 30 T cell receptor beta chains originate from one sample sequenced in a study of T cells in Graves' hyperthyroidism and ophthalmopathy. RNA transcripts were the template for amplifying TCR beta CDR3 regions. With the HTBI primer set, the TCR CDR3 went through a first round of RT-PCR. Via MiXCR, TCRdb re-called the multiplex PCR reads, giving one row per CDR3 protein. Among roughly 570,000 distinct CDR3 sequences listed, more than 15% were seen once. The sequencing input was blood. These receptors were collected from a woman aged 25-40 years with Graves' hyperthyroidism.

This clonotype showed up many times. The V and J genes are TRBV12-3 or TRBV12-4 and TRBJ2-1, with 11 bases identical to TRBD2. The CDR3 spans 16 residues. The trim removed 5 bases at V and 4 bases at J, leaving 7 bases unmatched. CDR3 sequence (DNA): TGTGCCAGCAGTCCGAAAACTAGCGGGAGTTACAATGAGCAGTTCTTC. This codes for CASSPKTSGSYNEQFF.

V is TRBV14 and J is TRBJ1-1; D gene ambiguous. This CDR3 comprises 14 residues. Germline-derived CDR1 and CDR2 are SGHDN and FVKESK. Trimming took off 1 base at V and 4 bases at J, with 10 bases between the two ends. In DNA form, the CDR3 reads TGTGCCAGCAGCCAAGCAGCCGGGCCCACTGAAGCTTTCTTT. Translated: CASSQAAGPTEAFF. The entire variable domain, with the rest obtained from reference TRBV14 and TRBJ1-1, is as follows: EAGVTQFPSHSVIEKGQTVTLRCDPISGHDNLYWYRRVMGKEIKFLLHFVKESKQDESGMPNNRFLAERTGGTYSTLKVQPAELEDSGVYFCASSQAAGPTEAFFGQGTRLTVV.

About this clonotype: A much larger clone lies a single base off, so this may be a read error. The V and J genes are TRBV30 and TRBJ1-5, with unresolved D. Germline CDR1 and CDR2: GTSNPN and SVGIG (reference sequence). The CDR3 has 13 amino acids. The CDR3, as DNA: TGTGCCTGGTGTGTAGGAGAGGAGCAGCCCCAGCATTTT. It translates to CAWCVGEEQPQHF.

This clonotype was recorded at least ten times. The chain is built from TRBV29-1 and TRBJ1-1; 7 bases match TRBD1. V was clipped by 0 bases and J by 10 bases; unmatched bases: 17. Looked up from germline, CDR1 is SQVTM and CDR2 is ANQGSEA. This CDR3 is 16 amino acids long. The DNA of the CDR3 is TGCAGCGTTGAAGATTCGGATAACAGGGGAGGGGGAGCAGCTTTCTTT. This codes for CSVEDSDNRGGGAAFF.

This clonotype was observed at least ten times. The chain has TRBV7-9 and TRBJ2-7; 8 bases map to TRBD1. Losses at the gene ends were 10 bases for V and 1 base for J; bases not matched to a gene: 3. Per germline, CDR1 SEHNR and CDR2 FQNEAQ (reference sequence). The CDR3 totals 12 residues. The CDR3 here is CATDRGSYEQYF. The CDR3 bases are TGTGCCACCGACAGGGGTTCCTACGAGCAGTACTTC.

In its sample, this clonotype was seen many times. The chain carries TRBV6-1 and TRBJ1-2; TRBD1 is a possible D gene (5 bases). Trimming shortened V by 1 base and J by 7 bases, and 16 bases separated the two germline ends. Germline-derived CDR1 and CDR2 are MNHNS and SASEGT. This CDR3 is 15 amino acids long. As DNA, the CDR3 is TGTGCCAGCAGTGAAGTAGGGGAGGGGACGCGTGGCTACACCTTC. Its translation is CASSEVGEGTRGYTF.

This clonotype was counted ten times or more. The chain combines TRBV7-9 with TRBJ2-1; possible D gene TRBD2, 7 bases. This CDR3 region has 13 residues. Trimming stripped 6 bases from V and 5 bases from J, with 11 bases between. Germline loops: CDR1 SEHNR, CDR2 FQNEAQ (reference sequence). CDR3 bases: TGTGCCAGCAGGTGGGGGGGCCACAATGAGCAGTTCTTC. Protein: CASRWGGHNEQFF.

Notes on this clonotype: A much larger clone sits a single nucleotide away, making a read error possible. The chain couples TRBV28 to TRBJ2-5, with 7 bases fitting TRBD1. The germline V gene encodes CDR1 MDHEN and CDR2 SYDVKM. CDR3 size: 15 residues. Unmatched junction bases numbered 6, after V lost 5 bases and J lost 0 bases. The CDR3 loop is CASSEKGAYQETQYF. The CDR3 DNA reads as TGTGCCAGCAGTGAGAAGGGGGCGTACCAAGAGACCCAGTACTTC.

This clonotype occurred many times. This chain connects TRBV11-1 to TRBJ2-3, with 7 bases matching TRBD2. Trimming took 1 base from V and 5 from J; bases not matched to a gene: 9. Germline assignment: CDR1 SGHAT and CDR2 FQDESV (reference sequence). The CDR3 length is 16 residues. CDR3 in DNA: TGTGCCAGCAGCTTAGTCGCTGGACTAGGAATAGATACGCAGTATTTT. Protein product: CASSLVAGLGIDTQYF.

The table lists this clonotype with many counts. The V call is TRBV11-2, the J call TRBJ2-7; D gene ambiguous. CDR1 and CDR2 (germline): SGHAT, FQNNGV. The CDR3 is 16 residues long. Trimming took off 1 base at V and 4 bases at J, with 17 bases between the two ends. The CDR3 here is CASSLGDPSLGYEQYF. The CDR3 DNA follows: TGTGCCAGCAGCTTAGGAGACCCGTCCCTGGGGTACGAGCAGTACTTC.

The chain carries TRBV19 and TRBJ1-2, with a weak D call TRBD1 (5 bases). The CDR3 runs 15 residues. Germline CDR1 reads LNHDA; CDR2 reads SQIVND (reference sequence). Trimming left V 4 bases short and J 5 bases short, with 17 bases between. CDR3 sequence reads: CASSTTPGTWYGYTF. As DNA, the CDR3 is TGTGCCAGTAGTACGACCCCCGGGACGTGGTATGGCTACACCTTC.

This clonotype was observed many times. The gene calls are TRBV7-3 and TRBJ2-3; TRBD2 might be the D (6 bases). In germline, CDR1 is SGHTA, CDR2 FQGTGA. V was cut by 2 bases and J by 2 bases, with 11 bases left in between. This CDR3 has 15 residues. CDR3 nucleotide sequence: TGTGCCAGCAGCTTATCGGGGACTTACACAGATACGCAGTATTTT. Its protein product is CASSLSGTYTDTQYF.

Here the CDR3 reads CASRGLAGARDTIKQFF. DNA for the CDR3: TGTGCCAGCCGAGGACTAGCGGGAGCTCGGGATACAATTAAGCAGTTCTTC. The gene calls are TRBV27 and TRBJ2-1; 13 bases match TRBD2. Germline trimming cut 8 bases from V and 11 bases from J; bases unmatched to any gene: 18. CDR1 is MNHEY, CDR2 SMNVEV, per germline (reference sequence). The CDR3 spans 17 residues.

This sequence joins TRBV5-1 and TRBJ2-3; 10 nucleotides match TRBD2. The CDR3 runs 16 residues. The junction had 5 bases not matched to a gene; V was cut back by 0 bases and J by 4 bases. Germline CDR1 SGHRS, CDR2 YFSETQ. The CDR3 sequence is CASSLGGLASPDTQYF. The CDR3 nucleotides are TGCGCCAGCAGCTTGGGGGGACTAGCGAGCCCAGATACGCAGTATTTT.

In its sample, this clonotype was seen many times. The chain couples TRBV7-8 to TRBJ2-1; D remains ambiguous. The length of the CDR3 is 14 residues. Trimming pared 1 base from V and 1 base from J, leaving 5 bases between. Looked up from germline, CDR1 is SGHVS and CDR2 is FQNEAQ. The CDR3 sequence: CASSLENSYNEQFF. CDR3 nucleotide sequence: TGTGCCAGCAGCTTAGAGAATTCCTACAATGAGCAGTTCTTC.

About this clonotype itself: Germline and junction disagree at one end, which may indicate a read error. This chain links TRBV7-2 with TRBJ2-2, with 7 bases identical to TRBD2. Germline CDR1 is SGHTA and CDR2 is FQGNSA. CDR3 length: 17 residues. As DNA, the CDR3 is TGTACGAGCAGCTTAACTCGGGGGAGGGCCGGCACCGGGGAGCTGTTTTTT. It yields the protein CTSSLTRGRAGTGELFF.

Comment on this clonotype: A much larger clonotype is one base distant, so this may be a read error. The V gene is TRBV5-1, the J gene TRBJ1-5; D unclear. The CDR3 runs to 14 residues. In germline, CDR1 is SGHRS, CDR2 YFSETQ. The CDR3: CAGSSGPGSQPQHF. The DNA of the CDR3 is TGTGCCGGCAGCTCAGGACCCGGTAGTCAGCCCCAGCATTTT.

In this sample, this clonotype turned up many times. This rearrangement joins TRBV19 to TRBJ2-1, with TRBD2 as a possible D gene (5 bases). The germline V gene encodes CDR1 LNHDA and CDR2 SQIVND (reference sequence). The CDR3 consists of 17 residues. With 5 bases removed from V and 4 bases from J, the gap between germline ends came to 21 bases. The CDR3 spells CASSRRTGNLLYNEQFF. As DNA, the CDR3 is TGTGCCAGTAGTCGCAGGACGGGAAACCTCCTTTACAATGAGCAGTTCTTC.

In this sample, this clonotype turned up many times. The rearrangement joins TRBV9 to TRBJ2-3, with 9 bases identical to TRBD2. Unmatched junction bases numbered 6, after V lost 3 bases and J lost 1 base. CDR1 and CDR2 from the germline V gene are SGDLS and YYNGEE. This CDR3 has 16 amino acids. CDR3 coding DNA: TGTGCCAGCAGCGCACTTAGCGGGAGCGGCACAGATACGCAGTATTTT. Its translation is CASSALSGSGTDTQYF.

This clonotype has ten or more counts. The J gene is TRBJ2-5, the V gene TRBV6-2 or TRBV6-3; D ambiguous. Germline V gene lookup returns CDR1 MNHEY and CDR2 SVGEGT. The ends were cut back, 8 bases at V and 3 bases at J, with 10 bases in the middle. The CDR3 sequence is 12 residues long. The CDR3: CASCRLKETQYF. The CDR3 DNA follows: TGTGCCAGCTGTAGGCTCAAAGAGACCCAGTACTTC.

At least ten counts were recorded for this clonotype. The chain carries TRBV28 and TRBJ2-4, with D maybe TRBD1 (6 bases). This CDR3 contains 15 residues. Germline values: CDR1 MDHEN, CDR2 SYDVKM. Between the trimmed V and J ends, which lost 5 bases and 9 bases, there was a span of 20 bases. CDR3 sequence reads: CASSPPGHPSGIQYF. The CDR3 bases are TGTGCCAGCAGTCCGCCGGGACACCCAAGCGGCATTCAGTACTTC.

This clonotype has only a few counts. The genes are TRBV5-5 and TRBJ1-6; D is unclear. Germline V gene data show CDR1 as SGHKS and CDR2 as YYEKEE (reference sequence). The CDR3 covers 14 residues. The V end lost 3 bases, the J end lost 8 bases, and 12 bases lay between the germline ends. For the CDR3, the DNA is TGTGCCAGCAGCTGGCGGGGTCTGTATTCACCCCTCCACTTT. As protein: CASSWRGLYSPLHF. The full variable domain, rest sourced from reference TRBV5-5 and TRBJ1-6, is DAGVTQSPTHLIKTRGQQVTLRCSPISGHKSVSWYQQVLGQGPQFIFQYYEKEERGRGNFPDRFSARQFPNYSSELNVNALLLGDSALYLCASSWRGLYSPLHFGNGTRLTVT.

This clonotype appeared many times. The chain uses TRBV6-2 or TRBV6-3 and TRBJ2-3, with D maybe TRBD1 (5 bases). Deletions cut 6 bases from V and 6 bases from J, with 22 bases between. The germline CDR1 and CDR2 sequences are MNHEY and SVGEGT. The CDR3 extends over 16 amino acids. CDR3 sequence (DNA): TGTGCCAGCAGACCAATTGCTCCGACAGCCAGCGATACGCAGTATTTT. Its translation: CASRPIAPTASDTQYF.

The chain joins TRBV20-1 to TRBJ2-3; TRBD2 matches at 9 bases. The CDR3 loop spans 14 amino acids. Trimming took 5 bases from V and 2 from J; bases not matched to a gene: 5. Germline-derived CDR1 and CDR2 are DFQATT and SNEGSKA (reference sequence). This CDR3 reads CSAVTSGYTDTQYF. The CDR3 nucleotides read TGCAGTGCTGTGACTAGCGGCTACACAGATACGCAGTATTTT.

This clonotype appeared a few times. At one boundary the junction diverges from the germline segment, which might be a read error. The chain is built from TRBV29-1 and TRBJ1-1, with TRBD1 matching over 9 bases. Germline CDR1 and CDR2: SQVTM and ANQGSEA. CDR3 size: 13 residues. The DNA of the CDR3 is TGCAGCGGTGAAACAGGGGGCGCAGGGGAAGCTTTCTTT. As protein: CSGETGGAGEAFF.

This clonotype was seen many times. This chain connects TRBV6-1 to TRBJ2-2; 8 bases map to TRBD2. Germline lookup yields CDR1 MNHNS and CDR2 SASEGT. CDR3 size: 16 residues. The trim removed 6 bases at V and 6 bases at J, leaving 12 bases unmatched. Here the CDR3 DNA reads TGTGCCAGCAGGGCAACGGGTAGCGGGAAGGCCGGGGAGCTGTTTTTT. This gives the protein CASRATGSGKAGELFF.

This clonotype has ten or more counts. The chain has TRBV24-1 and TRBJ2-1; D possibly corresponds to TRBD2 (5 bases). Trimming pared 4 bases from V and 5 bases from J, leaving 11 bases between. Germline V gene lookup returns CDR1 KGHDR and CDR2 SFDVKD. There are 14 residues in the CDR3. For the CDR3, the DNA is TGTGCCACCAGTGAAACCGGGGATCACAATGAGCAGTTCTTC. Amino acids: CATSETGDHNEQFF.

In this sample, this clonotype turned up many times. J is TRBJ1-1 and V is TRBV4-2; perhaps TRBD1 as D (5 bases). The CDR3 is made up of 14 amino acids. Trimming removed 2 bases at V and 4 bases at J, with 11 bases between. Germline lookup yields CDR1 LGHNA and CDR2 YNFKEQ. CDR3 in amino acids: CASSQWGAGTEAFF. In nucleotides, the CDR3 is TGTGCCAGCAGCCAATGGGGCGCCGGCACTGAAGCTTTCTTT.

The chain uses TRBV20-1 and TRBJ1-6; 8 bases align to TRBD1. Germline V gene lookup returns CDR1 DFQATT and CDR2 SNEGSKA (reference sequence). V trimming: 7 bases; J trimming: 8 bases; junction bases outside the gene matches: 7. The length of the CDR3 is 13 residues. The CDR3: CSVRGTGYSPLHF. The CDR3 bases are TGCAGTGTCCGAGGGACAGGTTATTCACCCCTCCACTTT.

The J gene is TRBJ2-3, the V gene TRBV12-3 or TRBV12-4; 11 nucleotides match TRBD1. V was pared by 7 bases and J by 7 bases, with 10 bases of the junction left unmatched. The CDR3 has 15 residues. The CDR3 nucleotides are TGTGCCAGCATCCTAAGGGGACAGGGGGAGAATACGCAGTATTTT. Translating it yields CASILRGQGENTQYF.